This T cell receptor (beta chain) was observed in a study of shared clonotypes between healthy human individuals. Study-wide findings and caveats: Estimated clonotype richness was generally higher in naive than memory subsets. When compared with the clonotypes that were shared by all four sorted-subset donors, the non-shared clonotypes turned out to have lower generation probabilities.

The study separated CD4+ cells into CD45RA+ naive and CD45RA-negative memory subsets. Measured with immunoSEQ multiplex PCR; TCRdb has only the in-frame clones, and not every one. The data show about 2 million clones, with 95% seen just once and 0.1% to 0.15% held by the top ten. Only a few counts were recorded for this clone. Its antigen remains unidentified. The sample has other DNA sequences that encode this CDR3 too. The TCR sequence derives from a man between 18 and 35 years old in good health. Sequenced material: naive CD4+ T cells sorted from blood. Subset of the sample: CD45RA+ positively selected.

This CDR3 reads CASSLVGQPQHF. The CDR3 region has the DNA TGTGCCAGCAGCTTAGTGGGTCAGCCCCAGCATTTT. The gene calls are TRBV7-9 and TRBJ1-5; D ambiguous. CDR1 and CDR2 from the germline V gene are SEHNR and FQNEAQ (reference sequence). With 1 base removed from V and 6 bases from J, the gap between germline ends came to 4 bases. The CDR3 extends over 12 amino acids.